This entry features one TCR beta chain sequence. No cognate antigen has been identified for it. Base qualities were left out, and no much larger clone turns up one base away. The data originate from a study of cytomegalovirus exposure and HLA in healthy donors (dated by TCRdb to about 2017). As for the study more broadly: According to an earlier analysis of 587 of the donors, about 180 million T cells yielded 117 million unique TCR beta sequences and about 300 Gb of sequence data. Because of strong linkage in the cohort, five DR-DQ haplotypes were treated as single units for association and clustering. The genetic ancestry cluster associated with self-reported Caucasian donors included roughly 84% of the 398 genotyped donors. High-throughput TCR immunosequencing, statistical association of individual TCRs with disease status, and machine learning were combined to predict cytomegalovirus infection status. Approximately 300 gigabases of sequencing data and 91 million or so unique TCR sequences made up an early release that covered some 640 HLA-typed donors. Class I and class II HLA loci were covered by the typing at four-digit resolution. The number of typed donors differed by locus: about 620-630 for A, B, C, DRB1 and DQB1; approximately 520 for DQA1; 600 to 610 for DPA1; and approximately 450 for DPB1. A later analysis re-analyzed previously published TCR beta repertoires from roughly 630 donors and added high-resolution HLA genotyping to study TCR occurrence patterns. A later genetic analysis took genome-wide SNP genotypes for about three fifths of the 666 donors and used that subset as a discovery cohort. The later analysis used no new phenotypic data to find candidate immune exposures, relying instead on TCR beta sequences and their occurrence across donors. To decide whether each TCR beta V gene segment behaved as functional or pseudogenic, an earlier analysis of approximately 590 of the donors relied on high-throughput TCR beta sequencing. All discovery cohort repertoires had been generated using a single sequencing platform. The study aimed to test whether signatures of past pathogen exposure could be identified by cataloging public T cell receptors. On average, 235,054 unique TCR beta nucleotide sequences were sequenced per donor among some 430 genotyped donors of the cohort, with roughly 19% of those sequences being non-productive. The study profiled the T cell repertoires of hundreds of subjects by immunosequencing and related them to cytomegalovirus serostatus. Donor age, sex, ethnicity and CMV serostatus were compiled together with the repertoire data. Besides the first cohort of roughly 700 subjects, a separate validation cohort made up of around 120 different subjects was used. The study at large found these results: Linkage disequilibrium might explain the correlated functional status among segregating V segments, but an unknown experimental factor could not be excluded. A total of roughly 160 TCR beta chains were listed by the study as associated with cytomegalovirus. Most TCR sequences were observed very rarely across donors, whereas some public TCRs were present in many individuals. Roughly uniform sequencing depth across donors was assumed in presence/absence analyses, although this assumption may not hold. A further reported finding was that TCR beta sequences accurately predicted the HLA-A and HLA-B alleles for most subjects in the first cohort. CMV serostatus was the only immune exposure information available for the cohort. In a later genetic analysis, a missense DCLRE1C variant was associated with V-gene and J-gene trimming of TCR beta chains, and the association was replicated in an independent cohort. According to a later analysis, most CMV-associated TCR beta chains appeared to be HLA-restricted, and the HLA associations seemed to be driven largely by CMV exposure. In a later analysis, the rate of TCR association differed among HLA loci, with DRB1 alleles having the most associated TCRs and HLA-C alleles having the fewest. Compared with the roughly 700-donor mean, donors in an Asian-associated ancestry cluster had fewer N-insertions in productive TCRs, according to a later genetic analysis. A cluster of highly shared sequence variants was judged likely to be a technical artifact of the sequencing pipeline. Only TCR beta chains were sequenced in this cohort, and the absence of alpha or paired-chain data limited detectable features. The authors suggested that the approach could potentially be generalized to other disease states and immunological phenotypes. In an earlier analysis of more than 500 of the donors, most TCR beta V segments appeared in productive rearrangements about 87% or about 30% of the time, broadly matching IMGT annotations. When HLA alleles, especially DR and DQ, strongly co-occurred, TCR associations were difficult to assign to individual alleles. In a later analysis, HLA-associated TCR beta chains showed more clonal expansion and lower generation probabilities than non-associated chains that were equally common. Because some donors lacked HLA typing at each locus, the association tests relied only on the typed subset. According to a later analysis, parvovirus B19, influenza, CMV and Epstein-Barr virus appeared linked to several top co-occurrence clusters. Cytomegalovirus status was reported to be diagnosed by the classifier with high specificity and sensitivity in both the original and validation cohorts. Because counts were too low, about 18 rarely observed V segments, including chromosome 9 orphons, were excluded from the earlier analysis of a few hundred of the donors. A few of the identified cytomegalovirus-associated TCR beta chains were confirmed in vitro to be specific for cytomegalovirus antigens. Specific HLA alleles were associated with roughly 16,000 TCR beta sequences at a false discovery rate of 0.05 in a later analysis.

The cohort comprised approximately 700 healthy bone marrow donors. Cohort members were all nominally healthy when sampled, although unrecorded immune exposures were likely present. The donor tested CMV seropositive and was one of the 289 seropositive cohort members. A peripheral blood sample was provided by each donor, and peripheral blood mononuclear cells were used for TCR beta sequencing. The Qiagen DNeasy Blood Extraction Kit was used to extract genomic DNA from the blood cell samples. Libraries were constructed by the immunoSEQ multiplex PCR assay. A mixture of 60 forward primers for TCR Vbeta segments and 13 reverse primers for TCR Jbeta segments was used in the multiplex PCR. The CDR3 region of rearranged TCR beta genes was amplified from genomic DNA by a multiplex PCR assay. The amplified TCR beta libraries were sequenced on the Illumina HiSeq System as 87-base-pair reads. The source study handled its data this way. Across the roughly 600 repertoires, a later analysis counted about 81 million unique TCR beta chains, 8.5 million to 12 million of which were shared by at least two donors. Raw reads were error-corrected and collapsed into unique sequences by a nearest-neighbor algorithm in which closely related sequences were merged to remove PCR and sequencing errors. To assign V, D and J gene segments, CDR3 sequences were aligned to IMGT reference sequences. Each retained sequence needed at least a six-nucleotide match to both a V gene segment and a J gene segment. A rearrangement was called productive if the CDR3 had no stop codons and remained in frame with V and J, and every other rearrangement was called non-productive. Following IMGT convention, CDR3 was defined as the stretch from the second conserved V-encoded cysteine to the conserved J-encoded phenylalanine. The earlier analysis of 587 of the donors excluded sequences that lacked an unambiguous match to a single V gene segment. In an earlier analysis of approximately 590 of the donors, V segments were called functional above 56.7% productive rearrangements and were called segregating when the between-donor standard deviation exceeded 5%. A statistical classification framework was built to diagnose cytomegalovirus status from the catalog of TCR beta chain sequences. A later analysis assigned V and J genes by comparing TCR nucleotide sequences with IMGT/GENE-DB human TR gene sequences. The TCRdist pipeline was used in a later analysis to assign CDR3 sequences and most-parsimonious VDJ recombination scenarios. A later analysis defined each TCR beta chain by its CDR3 amino acid sequence plus V-gene family, and excluded reads lacking a unique V-gene family. As a way to deal with suspected cross-contamination and a sequencing artifact, a later analysis dropped approximately 570 nucleotide sequences that were highly shared and had low generation probability. In a later analysis, a clonal expansion index was calculated for each public chain from normalized within-repertoire ranks of inferred template counts. Generation probabilities in a later analysis came from a VDJ recombination model fitted to out-of-frame rearrangements, and those results were checked against IGoR. A later analysis scored TCR-TCR, TCR-HLA and TCR-CMV co-occurrence with hypergeometric tests, applying a repertoire-size bias correction to TCR pairs. False discovery rates were estimated in a later analysis by permuting HLA or CMV assignments 20 times. In a later analysis, co-occurring TCRs were grouped with DBSCAN, and TCRdist sequence similarity was added when clustering was performed within HLA-allele-positive subsets. For co-occurrence clustering, repertoires with fewer than 30,000 or more than 120,000 public chains were excluded, along with roughly 5 repertoires with anomalous nucleotide sharing. TCRdb limited this immuneACCESS table to in-frame rearrangements with V and J called. A share of clones is missing; checked studies link under half to unresolved V genes, and the rest is unexplained. D and trimming come from the DNA, and the V and J calls and clone size come from that table. This sample holds 63,000 or so clones; about 70% were observed only once. 22% of the sample comes from the top ten.

The sequenced material came from PBMCs. This TCR was sampled from a woman in her thirties in good health and CMV-seropositive.

The sequenced DNA is TGCGCCAGCAGCTTGGGGCACAGGGAAGAGACCCAGTACTTC. It translates to CASSLGHREETQYF. The chain is assembled from TRBV5-1 and TRBJ2-5; a tentative D match to TRBD1 spans 6 bases. CDR1 and CDR2 were assigned from the germline V gene as SGHRS and YFSETQ. Its CDR3 holds 14 amino acids, cysteine through phenylalanine. Only CDR3 DNA is held: 42 bases, read in frame from base 1. V drops 0 bases and J drops 3 bases, leaving 9 bases in between.